This entry is about one T cell receptor (beta chain). Its target is unknown. The data belong to a study of shared clonotypes between healthy human individuals. As for the study in general: The plates for each donor numbered three CD4 naive, three CD4 memory, two CD8 naive and one CD8 memory.

Overall study findings and caveats: Non-shared clonotypes had lower generation probabilities than those shared by all four donors. Large depth notwithstanding, sorted-subset sequencing proved incomplete by rarefaction.

The study separated CD4+ cells into CD45RA+ naive and CD45RA-negative memory subsets. V shed 7 bases, J shed 3 bases, and the junction held 7 bases outside the gene matches. This CDR3 region has 14 residues. Germline V gene sequence: CDR1 SGHAT, CDR2 FQNNGV. The table came from immunoSEQ multiplex PCR; TCRdb's copy has only in-frame clones and leaves some out. The data hold under 550,000 clones, with almost 97% observed a single time. This TCR was recovered from a young woman in good health. The source material was naive CD4+ T cells sorted from blood. Subset in this sample: CD45RA+ positively selected. The chain carries TRBV11-2 and TRBJ2-7; TRBD2 matches 9 bases. The CDR3 coding sequence is TGTGCCAGCACCCAAGTAGCGGGAGACTACGAGCAGTACTTC. This encodes CASTQVAGDYEQYF.